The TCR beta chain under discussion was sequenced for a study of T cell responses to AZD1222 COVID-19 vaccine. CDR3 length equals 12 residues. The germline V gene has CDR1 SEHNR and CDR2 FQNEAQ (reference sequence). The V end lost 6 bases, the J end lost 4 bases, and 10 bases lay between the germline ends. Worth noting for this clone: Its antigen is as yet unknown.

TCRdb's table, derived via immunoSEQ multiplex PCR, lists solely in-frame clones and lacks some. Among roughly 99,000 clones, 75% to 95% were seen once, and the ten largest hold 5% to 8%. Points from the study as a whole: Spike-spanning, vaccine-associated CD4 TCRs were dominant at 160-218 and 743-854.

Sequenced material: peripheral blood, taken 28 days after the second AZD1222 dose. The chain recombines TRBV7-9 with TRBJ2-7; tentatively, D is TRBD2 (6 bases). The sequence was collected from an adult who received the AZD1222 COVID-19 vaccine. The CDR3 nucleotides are TGTGCCAGCAGTGGAGGGAAATACGAGCAGTACTTC. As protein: CASSGGKYEQYF.